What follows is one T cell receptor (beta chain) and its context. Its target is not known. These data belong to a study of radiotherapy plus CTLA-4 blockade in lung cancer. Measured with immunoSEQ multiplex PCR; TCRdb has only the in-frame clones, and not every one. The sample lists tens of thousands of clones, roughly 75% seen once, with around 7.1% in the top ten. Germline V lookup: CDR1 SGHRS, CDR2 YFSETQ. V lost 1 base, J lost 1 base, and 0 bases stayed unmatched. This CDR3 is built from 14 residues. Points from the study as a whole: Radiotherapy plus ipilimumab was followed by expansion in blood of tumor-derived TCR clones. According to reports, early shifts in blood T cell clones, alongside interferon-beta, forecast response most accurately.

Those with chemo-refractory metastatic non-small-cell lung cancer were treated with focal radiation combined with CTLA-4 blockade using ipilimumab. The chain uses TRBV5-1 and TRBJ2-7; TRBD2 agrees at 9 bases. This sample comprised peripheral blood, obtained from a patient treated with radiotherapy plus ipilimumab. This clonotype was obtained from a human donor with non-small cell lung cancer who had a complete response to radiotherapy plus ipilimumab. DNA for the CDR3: TGCGCCAGCAGCTTGACTAGCGGGTCCTACGAGCAGTACGTC. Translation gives CASSLTSGSYEQYV.